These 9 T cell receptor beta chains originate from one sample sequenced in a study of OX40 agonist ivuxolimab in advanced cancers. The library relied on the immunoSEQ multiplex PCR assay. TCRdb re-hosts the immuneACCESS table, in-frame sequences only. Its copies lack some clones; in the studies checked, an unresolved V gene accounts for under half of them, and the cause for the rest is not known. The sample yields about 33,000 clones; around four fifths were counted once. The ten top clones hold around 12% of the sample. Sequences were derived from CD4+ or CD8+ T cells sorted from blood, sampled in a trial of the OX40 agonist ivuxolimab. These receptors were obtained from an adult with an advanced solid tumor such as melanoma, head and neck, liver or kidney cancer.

This chain's CDR3 is CASSATSGRAYNEQFF. The CDR3 DNA reads TGTGCCAGCAGCGCGACTAGCGGCAGAGCCTACAATGAGCAGTTCTTC. The chain uses TRBV9 and TRBJ2-1; 9 bases are shared with TRBD2. Germline V gives CDR1 SGDLS, CDR2 YYNGEE. Losses at the gene ends were 3 bases for V and 2 bases for J; bases not matched to a gene: 6. This CDR3 comprises 16 residues.

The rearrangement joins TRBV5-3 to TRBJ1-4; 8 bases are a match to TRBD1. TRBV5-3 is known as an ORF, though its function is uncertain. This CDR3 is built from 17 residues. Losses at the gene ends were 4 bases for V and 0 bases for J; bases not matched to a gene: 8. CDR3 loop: CARSQDRDGTTNEKLFF. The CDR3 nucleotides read TGTGCCAGAAGCCAGGACAGGGACGGAACAACTAATGAAAAACTGTTTTTT.

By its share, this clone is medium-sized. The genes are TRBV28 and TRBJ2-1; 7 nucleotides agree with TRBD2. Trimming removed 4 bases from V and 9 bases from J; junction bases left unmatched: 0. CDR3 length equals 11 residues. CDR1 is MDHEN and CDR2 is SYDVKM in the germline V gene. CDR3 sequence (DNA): TGTGCCAGCAGTTGGGAGGGTGAGCAGTTCTTC. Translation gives CASSWEGEQFF.

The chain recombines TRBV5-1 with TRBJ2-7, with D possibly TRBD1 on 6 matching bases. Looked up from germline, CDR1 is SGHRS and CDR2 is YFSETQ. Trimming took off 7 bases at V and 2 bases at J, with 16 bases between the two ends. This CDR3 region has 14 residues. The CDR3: CASSLGTGTYEQYF. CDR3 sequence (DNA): TGCGCCAGCTCCCTAGGAACAGGGACCTACGAGCAGTACTTC.

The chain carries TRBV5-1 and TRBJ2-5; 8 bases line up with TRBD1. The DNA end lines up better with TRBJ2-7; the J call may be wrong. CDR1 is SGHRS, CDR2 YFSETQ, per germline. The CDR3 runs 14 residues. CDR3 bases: TGCGCCAGCAGCTGGACAGGGCTCTCCTACGAGCAGTACTTC. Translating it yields CASSWTGLSYEQYF.

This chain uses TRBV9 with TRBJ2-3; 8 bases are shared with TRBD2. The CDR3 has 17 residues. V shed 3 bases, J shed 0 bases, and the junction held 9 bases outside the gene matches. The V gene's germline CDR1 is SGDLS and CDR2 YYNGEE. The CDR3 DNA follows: TGTGCCAGCAGCGGAATACGGAAGCGGGAGAGCACAGATACGCAGTATTTT. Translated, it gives CASSGIRKRESTDTQYF.

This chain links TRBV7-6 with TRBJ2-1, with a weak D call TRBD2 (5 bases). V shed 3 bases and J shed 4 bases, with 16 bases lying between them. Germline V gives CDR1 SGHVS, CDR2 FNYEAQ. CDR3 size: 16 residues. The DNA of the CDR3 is TGTGCCAGCAGCTTCGGGGAAGACCCGACTTACAATGAGCAGTTCTTC. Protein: CASSFGEDPTYNEQFF. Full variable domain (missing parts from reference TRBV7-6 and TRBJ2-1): GAGVSQSPRYKVTKRGQDVALRCDPISGHVSLYWYRQALGQGPEFLTYFNYEAQQDKSGLPNDRFSAERPEGSISTLTIQRTEQRDSAMYRCASSFGEDPTYNEQFFGPGTRLTVL.

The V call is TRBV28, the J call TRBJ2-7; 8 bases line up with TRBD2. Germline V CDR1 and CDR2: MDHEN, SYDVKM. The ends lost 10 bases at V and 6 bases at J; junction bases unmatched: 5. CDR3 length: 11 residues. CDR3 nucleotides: TGTGCCATCCGCGGGGGGCCCGAGCAGTACTTC. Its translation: CAIRGGPEQYF.

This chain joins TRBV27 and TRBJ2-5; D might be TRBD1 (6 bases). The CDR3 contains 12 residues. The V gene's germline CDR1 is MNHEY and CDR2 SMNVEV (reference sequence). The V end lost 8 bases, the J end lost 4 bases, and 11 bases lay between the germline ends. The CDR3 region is CASGTGRETQYF. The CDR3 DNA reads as TGTGCCAGCGGAACAGGGCGAGAGACCCAGTACTTC.